A selection of T cell receptor beta chains follows, all from one sample in a study of T-cell memory formation after mild COVID-19. One entry per CDR3 protein, called by TCRdb with MiXCR from the 5' RACE reads. The table shows hundreds of thousands of distinct CDR3 sequences, with about a sixth occurring only once. Sequencing input: PBMCs or a T cell subset sorted from them (not recorded which). The receptors stem from an adult woman who had mild COVID-19 (a few samples of this study predate the infection). Cell type and time point are not known. Both conserved end residues are part of each CDR3. The order of the fields is V gene, J gene, CDR3 protein.

TRBV10-3	TRBJ2-5	CAISDAASGRTRETQYF
TRBV11-2	TRBJ2-3	CATRPGQGRRGDCTDTQYF
TRBV7-2	TRBJ1-1	CASSFLPQNTEAFF
TRBV7-2	TRBJ2-3	CASSKYSLAGNTDTQYF
TRBV7-2	TRBJ2-3	CASSPVGTTLRTDTQYF
TRBV20-1	TRBJ2-2	CSARDPAGVTGELFF
TRBV18	TRBJ1-2	CASSPMTGAYGYTF
TRBV7-6	TRBJ1-2	CASSYGQDYGYTF
TRBV29-1	TRBJ2-1	CSALAGEKGEQFF
TRBV11-2	TRBJ2-1	CASSPGLAGTYNEQFF
TRBV5-8	TRBJ1-5	CASSSFLTSGNQPQHF
TRBV27	TRBJ2-3	CASSSLLAGGADTQYF
TRBV7-8	TRBJ1-4	CASSKFTGEKLFF
TRBV5-1	TRBJ2-7	CASSPGLGVTSYEQYF
TRBV25-1	TRBJ2-7	CASSWGNYEQYF
TRBV12-3/TRBV12-4	TRBJ2-1	CASSLGLARNSYNEQFF
TRBV7-9	TRBJ2-3	CASSHVVLAGKTSTDTQYF
TRBV24-1	TRBJ2-3	CATSDLTSGESSPQSAQYF
TRBV20-1	TRBJ2-2	CSARDEYTGELFF
TRBV4-2	TRBJ2-3	CASSQDGTDADTQYF
TRBV2	TRBJ2-7	CASSEAVRAYDEQYF
TRBV4-3	TRBJ2-7	CASSQDHEGYEQYF
TRBV7-6	TRBJ2-2	CASSLAWGDYPGELFF